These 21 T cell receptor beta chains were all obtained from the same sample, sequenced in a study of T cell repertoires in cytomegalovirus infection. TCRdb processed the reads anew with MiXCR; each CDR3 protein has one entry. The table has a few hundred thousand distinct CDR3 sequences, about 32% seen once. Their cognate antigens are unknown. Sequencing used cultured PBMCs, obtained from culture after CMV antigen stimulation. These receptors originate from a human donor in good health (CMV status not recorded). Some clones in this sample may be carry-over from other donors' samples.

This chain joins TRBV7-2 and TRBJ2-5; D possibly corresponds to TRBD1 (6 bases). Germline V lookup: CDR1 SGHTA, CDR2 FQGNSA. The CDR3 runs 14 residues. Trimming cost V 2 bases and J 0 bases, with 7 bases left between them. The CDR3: CASSLQGYQETQYF. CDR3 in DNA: TGTGCCAGCAGCTTACAGGGGTACCAAGAGACCCAGTACTTC.

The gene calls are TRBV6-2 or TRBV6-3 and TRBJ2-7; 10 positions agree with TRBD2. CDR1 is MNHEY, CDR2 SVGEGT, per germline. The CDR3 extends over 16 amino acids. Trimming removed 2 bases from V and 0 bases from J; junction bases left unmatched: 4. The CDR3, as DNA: TGTGCCAGCAGTTACGGGACTAGCGAGAACTCCTACGAGCAGTACTTC. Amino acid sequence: CASSYGTSENSYEQYF.

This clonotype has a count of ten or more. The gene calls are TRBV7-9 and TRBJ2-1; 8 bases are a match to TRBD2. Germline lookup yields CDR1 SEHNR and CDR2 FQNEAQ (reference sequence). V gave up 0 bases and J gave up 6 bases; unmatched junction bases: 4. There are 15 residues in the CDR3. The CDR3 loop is CASSLALAGTNEQFF. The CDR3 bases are TGTGCCAGCAGCTTAGCCCTAGCGGGTACCAATGAGCAGTTCTTC.

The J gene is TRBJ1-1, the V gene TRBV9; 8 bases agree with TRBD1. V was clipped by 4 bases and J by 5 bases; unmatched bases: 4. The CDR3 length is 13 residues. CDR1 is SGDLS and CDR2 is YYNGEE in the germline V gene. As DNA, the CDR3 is TGTGCCAGCAGCACTCGGACAGGGACTGAAGCTTTCTTT. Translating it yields CASSTRTGTEAFF.

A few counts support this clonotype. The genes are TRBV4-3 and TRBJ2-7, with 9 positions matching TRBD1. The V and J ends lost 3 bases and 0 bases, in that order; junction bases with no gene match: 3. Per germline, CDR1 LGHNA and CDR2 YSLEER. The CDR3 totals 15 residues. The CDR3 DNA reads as TGCGCCAGCAGCCACGGGACAGGGAGCTCCTACGAGCAGTACTTC. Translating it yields CASSHGTGSSYEQYF.

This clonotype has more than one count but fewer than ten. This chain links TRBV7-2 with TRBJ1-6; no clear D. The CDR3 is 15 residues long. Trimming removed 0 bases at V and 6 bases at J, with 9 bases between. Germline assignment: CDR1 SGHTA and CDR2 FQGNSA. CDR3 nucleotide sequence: TGTGCCAGCAGCTTAGCAGGCCAGCCTAATTCACCCCTCCACTTT. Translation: CASSLAGQPNSPLHF.

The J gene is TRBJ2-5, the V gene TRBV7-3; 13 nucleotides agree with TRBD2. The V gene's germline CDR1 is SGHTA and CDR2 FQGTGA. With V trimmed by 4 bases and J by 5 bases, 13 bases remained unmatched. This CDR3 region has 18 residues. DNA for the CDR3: TGTGCCAGCAGCTCACTAGCGGGAGGGCCCACCTCCCGGGAGACCCAGTACTTC. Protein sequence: CASSSLAGGPTSRETQYF.

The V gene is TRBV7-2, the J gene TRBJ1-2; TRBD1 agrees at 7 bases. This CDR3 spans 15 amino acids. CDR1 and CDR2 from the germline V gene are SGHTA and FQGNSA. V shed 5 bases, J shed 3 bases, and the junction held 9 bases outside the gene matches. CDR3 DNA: TGTGCCAGCAGCGTATGGGACAGATCGTACTATGGCTACACCTTC. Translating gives CASSVWDRSYYGYTF.

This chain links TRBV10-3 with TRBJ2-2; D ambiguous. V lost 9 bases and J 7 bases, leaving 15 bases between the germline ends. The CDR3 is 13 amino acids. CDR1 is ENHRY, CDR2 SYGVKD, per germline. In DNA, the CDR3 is TGTGCCATGGCCGGTCGAGTTGACGGGGAGCTGTTTTTT. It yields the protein CAMAGRVDGELFF.

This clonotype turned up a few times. The CDR3 loop reads CASSLQGRGTYEQYF. The CDR3 DNA reads as TGTGCCAGCAGCCTACAGGGTAGAGGGACATACGAGCAGTACTTC. The chain couples TRBV7-8 to TRBJ2-7, with D possibly TRBD1 on 6 matching bases. From germline, CDR1 is SGHVS and CDR2 FQNEAQ. Trimming cost V 5 bases and J 4 bases, with 18 bases left between them. The CDR3 is 15 residues long.

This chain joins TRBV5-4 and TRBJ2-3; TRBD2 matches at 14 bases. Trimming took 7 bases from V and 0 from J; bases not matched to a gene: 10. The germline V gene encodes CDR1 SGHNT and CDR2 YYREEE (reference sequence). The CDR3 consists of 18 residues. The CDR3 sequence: CASGEGLAGATSTDTQYF. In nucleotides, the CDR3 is TGTGCCAGCGGAGAGGGACTAGCGGGAGCAACTAGCACAGATACGCAGTATTTT.

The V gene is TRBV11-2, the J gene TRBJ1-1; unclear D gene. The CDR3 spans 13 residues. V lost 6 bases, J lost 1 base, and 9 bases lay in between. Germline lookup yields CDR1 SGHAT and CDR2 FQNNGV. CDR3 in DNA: TGTGCCAGCAGGACGGAGTCGAACACTGAAGCTTTCTTT. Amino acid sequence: CASRTESNTEAFF.

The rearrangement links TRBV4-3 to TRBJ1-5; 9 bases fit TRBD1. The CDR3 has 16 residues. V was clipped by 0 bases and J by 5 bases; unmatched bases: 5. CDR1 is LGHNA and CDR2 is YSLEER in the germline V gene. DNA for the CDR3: TGCGCCAGCAGCCAAGATTGGAGGACAGGGGATCAGCCCCAGCATTTT. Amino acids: CASSQDWRTGDQPQHF.

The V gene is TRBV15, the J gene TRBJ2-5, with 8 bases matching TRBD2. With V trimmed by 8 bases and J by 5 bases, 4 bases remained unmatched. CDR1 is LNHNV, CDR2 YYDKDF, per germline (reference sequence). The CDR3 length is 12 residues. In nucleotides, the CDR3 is TGTGCCACCGCGGGAGGTCGGGAGACCCAGTACTTC. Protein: CATAGGRETQYF.

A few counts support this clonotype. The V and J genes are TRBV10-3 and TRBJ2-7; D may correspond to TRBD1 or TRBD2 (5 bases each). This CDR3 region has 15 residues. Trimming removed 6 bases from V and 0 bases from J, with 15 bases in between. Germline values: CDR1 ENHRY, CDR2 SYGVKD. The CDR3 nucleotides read TGTGCCATCAGCGACCCCGGGACCCGCTCCTACGAGCAGTACTTC. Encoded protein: CAISDPGTRSYEQYF.

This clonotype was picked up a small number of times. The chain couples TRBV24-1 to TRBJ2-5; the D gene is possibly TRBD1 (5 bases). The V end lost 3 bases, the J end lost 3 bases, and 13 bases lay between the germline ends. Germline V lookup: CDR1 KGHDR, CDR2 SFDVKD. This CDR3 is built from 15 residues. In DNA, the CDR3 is TGTGCCACCAGTGATCCGTCTCCGGACAAAGAGACCCAGTACTTC. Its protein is CATSDPSPDKETQYF.

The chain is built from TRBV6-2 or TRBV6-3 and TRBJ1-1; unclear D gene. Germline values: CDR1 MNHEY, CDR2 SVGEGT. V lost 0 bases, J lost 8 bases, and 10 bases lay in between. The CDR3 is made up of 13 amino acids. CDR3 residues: CASSYSGSMEAFF. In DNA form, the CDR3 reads TGTGCCAGCAGTTACTCGGGGAGCATGGAAGCTTTCTTT.

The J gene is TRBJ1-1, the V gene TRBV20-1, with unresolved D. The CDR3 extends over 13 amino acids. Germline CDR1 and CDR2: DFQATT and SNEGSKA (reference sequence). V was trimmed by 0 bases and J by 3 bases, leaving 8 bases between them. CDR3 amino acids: CSARDALYTEAFF. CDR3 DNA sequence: TGCAGTGCTAGAGATGCACTCTACACTGAAGCTTTCTTT.

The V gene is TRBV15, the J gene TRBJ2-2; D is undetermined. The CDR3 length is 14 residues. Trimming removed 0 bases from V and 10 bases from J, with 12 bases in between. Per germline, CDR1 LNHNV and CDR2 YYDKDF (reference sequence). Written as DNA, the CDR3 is TGTGCCACCAGCAGAGATATCGTGGGGATGGAGCTGTTTTTT. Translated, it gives CATSRDIVGMELFF.

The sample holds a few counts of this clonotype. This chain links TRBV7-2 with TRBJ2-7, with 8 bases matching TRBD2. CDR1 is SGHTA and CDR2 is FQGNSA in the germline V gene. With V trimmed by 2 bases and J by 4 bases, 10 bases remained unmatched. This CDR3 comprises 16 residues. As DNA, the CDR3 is TGTGCCAGCAGCTTATTACTCGCGGGAGGCGGTTACGAGCAGTACTTC. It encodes CASSLLLAGGGYEQYF.

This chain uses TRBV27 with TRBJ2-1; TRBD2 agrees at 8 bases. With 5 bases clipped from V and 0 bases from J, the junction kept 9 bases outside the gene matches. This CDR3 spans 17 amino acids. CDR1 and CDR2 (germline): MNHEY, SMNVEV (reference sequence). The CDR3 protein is CASSPLTSVSSYNEQFF. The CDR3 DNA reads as TGTGCCAGCAGTCCCCTGACTAGCGTAAGCTCCTACAATGAGCAGTTCTTC.